This T cell receptor (beta chain) derives from a study of control samples from healthy donors and cancer patients. Using immunoSEQ multiplex PCR, the repertoire was profiled, and TCRdb retains in-frame clones only, with some absent. The table shows over 150,000 clones, with approximately 93% occurring only once. The CDR3 extends over 13 amino acids. V was shortened by 3 bases and J by 6 bases, with 11 bases between the two germline ends. The receptor was derived from a man in his forties in good health. Material: blood. This rearrangement joins TRBV12-3 or TRBV12-4 to TRBJ1-2; D remains unclear. The CDR3 bases are TGTGCCAGCAGTTTTTGGGTTTTCGATGGCTACACCTTC. Encoded protein: CASSFWVFDGYTF.